The 5 T cell receptor beta chains presented below share a single source sample, sequenced in a study of identical twins. TCRdb used MiXCR to reprocess the 5' RACE reads, holding one entry per CDR3 protein. Of 420,000 or so distinct CDR3 sequences listed, around 20% are singletons. The sequenced sample was naive T cells sorted from blood. These receptors all come from a man aged 50 to 59 in good health.

The chain joins TRBV5-1 to TRBJ1-1; a possible D gene is TRBD1 (5 bases). The V gene's germline CDR1 is SGHRS and CDR2 YFSETQ. This CDR3 has 13 amino acids. V was trimmed by 0 bases and J by 5 bases, leaving 8 bases between them. CDR3 amino acids: CASSLEGWTEAFF. The DNA of the CDR3 is TGCGCCAGCAGCTTGGAGGGGTGGACTGAAGCTTTCTTT.

This clonotype turned up a few times. This rearrangement joins TRBV20-1 to TRBJ2-7; 7 nucleotides align to TRBD1. The CDR3 length is 13 residues. CDR1 is DFQATT, CDR2 SNEGSKA, per germline (reference sequence). The trim removed 3 bases at V and 9 bases at J, leaving 11 bases unmatched. CDR3 amino acids: CSASRDSSSGQYF. The DNA of the CDR3 is TGCAGTGCTAGCCGGGACAGTTCGAGTGGGCAGTACTTC.

This sequence joins TRBV6-2 or TRBV6-3 and TRBJ2-7, with D unclear. This CDR3 region has 14 residues. In germline, CDR1 is MNHEY, CDR2 SVGEGT. Trimming shortened V by 0 bases and J by 4 bases, and 10 bases separated the two germline ends. The CDR3 DNA sequence: TGTGCCAGCAGTTACTCGGGATTACAATACGAGCAGTACTTC. Amino acids: CASSYSGLQYEQYF.

The chain carries TRBV2 and TRBJ2-5; 7 positions agree with TRBD1. Germline values: CDR1 SNHLY, CDR2 FYNNEI. V lost 5 bases, J lost 1 base, and 4 bases stayed unmatched. The CDR3 loop spans 14 amino acids. The CDR3 sequence: CASSRGGRQETQYF. The CDR3 DNA reads TGTGCCAGCAGTAGAGGGGGCCGCCAAGAGACCCAGTACTTC.

The chain has TRBV11-2 and TRBJ2-1, with D maybe TRBD1 (6 bases). V was clipped by 6 bases and J by 15 bases, with 21 bases between them. The CDR3 sequence is 13 residues long. Germline lookup yields CDR1 SGHAT and CDR2 FQNNGV. CDR3 sequence reads: CASRISREGQLFF. The CDR3 nucleotides read TGTGCCAGCAGAATATCCAGAGAGGGACAATTGTTCTTC.